Presented here are 7 T cell receptor beta chains from one specimen sequenced in a study of T cell responses to AZD1222 COVID-19 vaccine. Using immunoSEQ multiplex PCR, the repertoire was profiled, and TCRdb retains in-frame clones only, with some absent. The table records approximately 100,000 clones, roughly 86% of them present only once. The sample in question was peripheral blood, obtained on day 0 of MenACWY control vaccination. These receptors all stem from an adult in good health.

This clone was counted between two and nine times. Other DNA variants within this sample encode the same CDR3. The V gene is TRBV7-9, the J gene TRBJ1-5; D ambiguous. CDR1 is SEHNR, CDR2 FQNEAQ, per germline (reference sequence). CDR3 length equals 13 residues. The ends were cut back, 3 bases at V and 6 bases at J, with 9 bases in the middle. CDR3 loop: CASSLRRGQPQHF. CDR3 nucleotide sequence: TGTGCCAGCAGCTTGAGGAGAGGTCAGCCCCAGCATTTT.

V usage is TRBV7-9 and J usage is TRBJ2-5; D unresolved. Germline V gene sequence: CDR1 SEHNR, CDR2 FQNEAQ (reference sequence). This CDR3 has 12 amino acids. The V gene lost 5 bases and the J gene lost 5 bases, with 9 bases spanning the gap. Here the CDR3 DNA reads TGTGCCAGCAGCCCCGAGGCGGAGACCCAGTACTTC. Residues: CASSPEAETQYF.

The chain recombines TRBV7-9 with TRBJ2-7; D is uncertain. V lost 2 bases, J lost 4 bases, and 9 bases lay in between. Germline V gene lookup returns CDR1 SEHNR and CDR2 FQNEAQ (reference sequence). The CDR3 runs 13 residues. The CDR3 region has the DNA TGTGCCAGCAGCTTAAGCCATATGTACGAGCAGTACTTC. It yields the protein CASSLSHMYEQYF. Full variable domain (outside the CDR3, taken from reference TRBV7-9 and TRBJ2-7): DTGVSQNPRHKITKRGQNVTFRCDPISEHNRLYWYRQTLGQGPEFLTYFQNEAQLEKSRLLSDRFSAERPKGSFSTLEIQRTEQGDSAMYLCASSLSHMYEQYFGPGTRLTVT.

The V and J genes are TRBV6-5 and TRBJ2-1; the match to TRBD2 covers 10 bases. The CDR3 is 16 residues long. Germline V gene lookup returns CDR1 MNHEY and CDR2 SVGAGI. With V trimmed by 0 bases and J by 1 base, 0 bases remained unmatched. The CDR3 loop reads CASSYSSGRSYNEQFF. The CDR3, as DNA: TGTGCCAGCAGTTACTCTAGCGGGAGGTCCTACAATGAGCAGTTCTTC.

The rearrangement joins TRBV28 to TRBJ2-1, with a possible D match to TRBD2 (6 bases). The germline V and J ends were trimmed by 8 bases and 1 base, with 21 bases remaining between them. This CDR3 is built from 17 residues. Per germline, CDR1 MDHEN and CDR2 SYDVKM. The CDR3 DNA reads as TGTGCCAGCGCCGAGACGAGGGGAGGCCTTTCCTACAATGAGCAGTTCTTC. It codes for CASAETRGGLSYNEQFF. The full variable domain, its missing parts supplied by reference TRBV28 and TRBJ2-1, is DVKVTQSSRYLVKRTGEKVFLECVQDMDHENMFWYRQDPGLGLRLIYFSYDVKMKEKGDIPEGYSVSREKKERFSLILESASTNQTSMYLCASAETRGGLSYNEQFFGPGTRLTVL.

The chain employs TRBV20-1 and TRBJ1-1; D gene ambiguous. V lost 3 bases, J lost 1 base, and 9 bases lay in between. CDR1 and CDR2 (germline): DFQATT, SNEGSKA (reference sequence). CDR3 length: 13 residues. The CDR3 is CSASPAGNTEAFF. CDR3 bases: TGCAGTGCTAGTCCGGCAGGGAACACTGAAGCTTTCTTT.

CDR3 in DNA: TGTGCCAGCAGCTTTTTTGATTGGAAACCGGGACGATTACAAGAGACCCAGTACTTC. Translation: CASSFFDWKPGRLQETQYF. The chain joins TRBV7-9 to TRBJ2-5; perhaps D is TRBD1 or TRBD2 (5 bases each). V lost 3 bases and J 2 bases, leaving 25 bases between the germline ends. CDR1 SEHNR and CDR2 FQNEAQ come from the germline V gene (reference sequence). The CDR3 is 19 residues long.